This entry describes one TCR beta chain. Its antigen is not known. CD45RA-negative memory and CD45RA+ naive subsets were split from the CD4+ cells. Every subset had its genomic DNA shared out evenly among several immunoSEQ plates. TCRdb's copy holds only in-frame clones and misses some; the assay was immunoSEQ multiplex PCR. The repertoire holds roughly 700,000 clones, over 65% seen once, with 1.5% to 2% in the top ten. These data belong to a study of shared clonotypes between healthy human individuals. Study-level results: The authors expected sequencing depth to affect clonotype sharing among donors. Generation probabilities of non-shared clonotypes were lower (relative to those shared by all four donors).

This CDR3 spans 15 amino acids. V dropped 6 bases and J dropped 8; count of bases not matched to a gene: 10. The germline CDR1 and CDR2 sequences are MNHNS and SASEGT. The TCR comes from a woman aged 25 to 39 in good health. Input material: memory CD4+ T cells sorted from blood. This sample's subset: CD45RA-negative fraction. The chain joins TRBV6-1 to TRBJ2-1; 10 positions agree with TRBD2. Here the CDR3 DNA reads TGTGCCAGCAGCCAAGCGGCTAGCGGGAGCCATGAGCAGTTCTTC. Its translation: CASSQAASGSHEQFF.